Below, one TCR beta chain is given with its context. V was trimmed by 2 bases and J by 0 bases, leaving 5 bases between them. This CDR3 is 14 amino acids long. Germline V CDR1 and CDR2: MGHDK, SYGVNS. Method: immunoSEQ multiplex PCR; TCRdb's copy keeps in-frame clones and lacks some. In the table there are a few hundred thousand clones, 86% of which are singletons. This entry comes from a study of cytomegalovirus exposure and HLA in healthy donors. The source of this sequence is a woman aged 18-29 years in good health and CMV-seronegative. The source material was PBMCs. The V call is TRBV25-1, the J call TRBJ2-1, with D tentatively TRBD2 (5 bases). CDR3 sequence: CASSEEGSYNEQFF. CDR3 nucleotides: TGTGCCAGCAGTGAAGAGGGCTCCTACAATGAGCAGTTCTTC.